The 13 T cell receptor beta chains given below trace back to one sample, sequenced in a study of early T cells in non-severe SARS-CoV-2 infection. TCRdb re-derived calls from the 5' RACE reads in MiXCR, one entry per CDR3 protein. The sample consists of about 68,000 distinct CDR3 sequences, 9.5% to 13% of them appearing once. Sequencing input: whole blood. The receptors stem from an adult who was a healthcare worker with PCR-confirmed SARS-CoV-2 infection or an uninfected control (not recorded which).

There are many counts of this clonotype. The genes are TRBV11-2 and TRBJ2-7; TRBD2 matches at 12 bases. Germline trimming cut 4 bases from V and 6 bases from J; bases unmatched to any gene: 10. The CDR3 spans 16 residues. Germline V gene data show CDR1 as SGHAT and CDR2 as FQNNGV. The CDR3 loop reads CASSSPLAGGPGEQYF. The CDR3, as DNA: TGTGCCAGCAGCTCCCCTCTAGCGGGAGGGCCGGGCGAGCAGTACTTC.

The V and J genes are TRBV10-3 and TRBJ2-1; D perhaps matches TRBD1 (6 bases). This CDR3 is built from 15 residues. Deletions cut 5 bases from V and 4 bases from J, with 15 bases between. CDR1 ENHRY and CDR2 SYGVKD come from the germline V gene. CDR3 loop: CAISPNSGVYNEQFF. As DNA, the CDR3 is TGTGCCATCAGTCCTAATTCAGGGGTATACAATGAGCAGTTCTTC.

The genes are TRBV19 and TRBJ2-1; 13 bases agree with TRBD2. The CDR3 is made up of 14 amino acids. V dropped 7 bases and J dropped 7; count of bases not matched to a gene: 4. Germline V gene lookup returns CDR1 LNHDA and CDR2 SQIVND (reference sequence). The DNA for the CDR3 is TGTGCCAGTACCCCGACTAGCGGGAGGAATGAGCAGTTCTTC. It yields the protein CASTPTSGRNEQFF.

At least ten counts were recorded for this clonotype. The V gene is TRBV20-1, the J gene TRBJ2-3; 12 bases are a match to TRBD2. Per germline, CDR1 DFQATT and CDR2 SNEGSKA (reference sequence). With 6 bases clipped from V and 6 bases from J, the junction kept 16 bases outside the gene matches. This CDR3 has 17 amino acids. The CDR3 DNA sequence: TGCAGTGCGTCCGTTCCTAGCGGGAGGGACGGAAAGGATACGCAGTATTTT. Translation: CSASVPSGRDGKDTQYF.

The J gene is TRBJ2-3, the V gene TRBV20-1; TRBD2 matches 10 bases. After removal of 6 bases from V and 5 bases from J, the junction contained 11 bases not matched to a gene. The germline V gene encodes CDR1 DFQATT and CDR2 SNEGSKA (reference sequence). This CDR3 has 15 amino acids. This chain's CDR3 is CSAPPSGRAVDTQYF. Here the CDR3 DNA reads TGCAGTGCACCCCCCAGCGGGAGGGCCGTAGATACGCAGTATTTT.

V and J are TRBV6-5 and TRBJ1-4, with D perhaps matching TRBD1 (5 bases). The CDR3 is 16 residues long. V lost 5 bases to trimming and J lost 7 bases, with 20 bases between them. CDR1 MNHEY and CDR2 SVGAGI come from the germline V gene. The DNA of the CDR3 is TGTGCCAGCAGTGGAGACACAACATCAAGGGGTGAAAAACTGTTTTTT. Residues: CASSGDTTSRGEKLFF.

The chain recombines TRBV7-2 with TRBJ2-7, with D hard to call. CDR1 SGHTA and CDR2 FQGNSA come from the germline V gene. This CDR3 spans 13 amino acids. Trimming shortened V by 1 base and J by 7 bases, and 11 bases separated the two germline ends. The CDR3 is CASSLEASDEQYF. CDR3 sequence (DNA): TGTGCCAGCAGCTTAGAAGCCTCTGATGAGCAGTACTTC.

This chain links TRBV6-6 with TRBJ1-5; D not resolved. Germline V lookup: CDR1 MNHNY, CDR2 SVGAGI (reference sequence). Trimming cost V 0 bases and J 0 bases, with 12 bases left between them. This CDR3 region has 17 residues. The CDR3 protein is CASSYSNYDYSNQPQHF. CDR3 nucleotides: TGTGCCAGCAGTTACTCGAATTATGATTATAGCAATCAGCCCCAGCATTTT.

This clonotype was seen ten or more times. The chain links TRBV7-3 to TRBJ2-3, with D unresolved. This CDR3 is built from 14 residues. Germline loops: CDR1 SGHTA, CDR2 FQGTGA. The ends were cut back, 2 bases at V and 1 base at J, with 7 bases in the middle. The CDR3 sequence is CASSLSPGTDTQYF. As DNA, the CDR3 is TGTGCCAGCAGCTTATCGCCAGGCACAGATACGCAGTATTTT.

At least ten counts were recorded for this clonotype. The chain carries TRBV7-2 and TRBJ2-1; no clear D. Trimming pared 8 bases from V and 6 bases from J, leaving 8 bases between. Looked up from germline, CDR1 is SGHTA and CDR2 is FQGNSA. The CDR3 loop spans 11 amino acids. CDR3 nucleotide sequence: TGTGCCAGCTTGGCTTTCAATGAGCAGTTCTTC. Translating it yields CASLAFNEQFF.

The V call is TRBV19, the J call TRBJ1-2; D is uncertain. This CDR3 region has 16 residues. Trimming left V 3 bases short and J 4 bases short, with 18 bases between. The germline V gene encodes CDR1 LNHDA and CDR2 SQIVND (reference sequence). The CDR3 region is CASSMGLRDEFYGYTF. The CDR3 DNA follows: TGTGCCAGTAGTATGGGCCTCCGAGACGAATTCTATGGCTACACCTTC.

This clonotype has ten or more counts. The CDR3 region has the DNA TGTGCCAGCAGTTTAGTAGGCGGGAGCGTCACCGGGGAGCTGTTTTTT. It is translated as CASSLVGGSVTGELFF. V usage is TRBV12-3 or TRBV12-4 and J usage is TRBJ2-2; 7 positions match TRBD2. The CDR3 has 16 amino acids. J lost 4 bases, V lost 1 base, and 6 bases had no gene match.

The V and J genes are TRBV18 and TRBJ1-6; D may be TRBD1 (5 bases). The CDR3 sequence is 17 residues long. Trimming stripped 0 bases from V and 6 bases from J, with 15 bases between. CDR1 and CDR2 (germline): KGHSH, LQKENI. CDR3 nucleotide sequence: TGTGCCAGCTCACCACCCAGCGGGACTGGGATTAATTCACCCCTCCACTTT. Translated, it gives CASSPPSGTGINSPLHF.